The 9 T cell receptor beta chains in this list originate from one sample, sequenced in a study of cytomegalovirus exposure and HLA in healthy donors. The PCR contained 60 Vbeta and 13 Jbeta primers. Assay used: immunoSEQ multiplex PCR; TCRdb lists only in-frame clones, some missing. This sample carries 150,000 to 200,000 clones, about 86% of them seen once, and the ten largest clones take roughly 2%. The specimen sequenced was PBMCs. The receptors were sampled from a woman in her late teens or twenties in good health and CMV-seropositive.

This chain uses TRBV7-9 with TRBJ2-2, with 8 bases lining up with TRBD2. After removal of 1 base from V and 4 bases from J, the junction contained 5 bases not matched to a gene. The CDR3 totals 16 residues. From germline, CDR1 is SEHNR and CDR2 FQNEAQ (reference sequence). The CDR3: CASSLVIGTSTGELFF. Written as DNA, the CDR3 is TGTGCCAGCAGCTTAGTCATCGGGACTAGCACCGGGGAGCTGTTTTTT. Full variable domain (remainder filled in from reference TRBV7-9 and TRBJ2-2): DTGVSQNPRHKITKRGQNVTFRCDPISEHNRLYWYRQTLGQGPEFLTYFQNEAQLEKSRLLSDRFSAERPKGSFSTLEIQRTEQGDSAMYLCASSLVIGTSTGELFFGEGSRLTVL.

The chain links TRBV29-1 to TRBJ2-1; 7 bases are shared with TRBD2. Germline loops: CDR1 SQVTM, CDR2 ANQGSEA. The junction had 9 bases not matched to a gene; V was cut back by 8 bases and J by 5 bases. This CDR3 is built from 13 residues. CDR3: CSHAGLADNEQFF. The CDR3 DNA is TGCAGCCACGCCGGGCTAGCGGACAATGAGCAGTTCTTC.

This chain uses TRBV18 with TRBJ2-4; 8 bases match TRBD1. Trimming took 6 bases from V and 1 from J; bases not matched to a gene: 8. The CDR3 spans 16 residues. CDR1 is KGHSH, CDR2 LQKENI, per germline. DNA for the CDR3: TGTGCCAGCTCCTCGACAGGGGAGGAGGCCAAAAACATTCAGTACTTC. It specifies CASSSTGEEAKNIQYF.

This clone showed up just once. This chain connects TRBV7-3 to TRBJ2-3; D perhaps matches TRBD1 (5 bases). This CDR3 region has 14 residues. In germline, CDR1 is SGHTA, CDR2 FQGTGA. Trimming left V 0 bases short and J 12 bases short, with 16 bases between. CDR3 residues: CASSLTGPNRNQYF. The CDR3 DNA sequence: TGTGCCAGCAGCTTAACCGGACCGAACAGGAACCAGTATTTT.

The DNA of the CDR3 is TGTGCCAGTTCCCGGGTCTCGAACACTGAAGCTTTCTTT. Translated: CASSRVSNTEAFF. V is TRBV19 and J is TRBJ1-1; D gene ambiguous. The ends were cut back, 8 bases at V and 1 base at J, with 11 bases in the middle. The CDR3 runs 13 residues. Germline lookup yields CDR1 LNHDA and CDR2 SQIVND (reference sequence).

CDR3 in DNA: TGTGCCAGCAGCGCAATTGGGGTTAGCGGGGCCTTACCTGGGACCCAGTACTTC. This gives the protein CASSAIGVSGALPGTQYF. The genes are TRBV11-3 and TRBJ2-5; 8 nucleotides agree with TRBD2. The V segment lost 5 bases and the J segment 7 bases; nucleotides outside the gene matches: 21. This CDR3 comprises 18 residues. Germline V gene sequence: CDR1 SGHNT, CDR2 YENEEA.

CDR3 sequence: CASSLGGPAETQYF. DNA of the CDR3: TGTGCCAGCAGCTTAGGTGGCCCAGCGGAGACCCAGTACTTC. This chain joins TRBV7-9 and TRBJ2-5; the D is unclear. This CDR3 has 14 amino acids. V dropped 1 base and J dropped 5 bases, with 11 bases sitting between them. Looked up from germline, CDR1 is SEHNR and CDR2 is FQNEAQ (reference sequence).

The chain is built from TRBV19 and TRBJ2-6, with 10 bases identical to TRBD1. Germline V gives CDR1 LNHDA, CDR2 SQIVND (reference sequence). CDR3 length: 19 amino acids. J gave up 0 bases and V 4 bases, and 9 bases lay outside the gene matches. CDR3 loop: CASSNRGTGVGSGANVLTF. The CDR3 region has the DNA TGTGCCAGTAGTAACCGAGGGACAGGGGTGGGCTCTGGGGCCAACGTCCTGACTTTC.

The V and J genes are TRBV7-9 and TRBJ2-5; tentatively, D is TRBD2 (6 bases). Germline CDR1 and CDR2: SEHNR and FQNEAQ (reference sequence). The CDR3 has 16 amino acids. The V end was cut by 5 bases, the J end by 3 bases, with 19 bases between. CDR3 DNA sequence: TGTGCCAGCAGCCCCGGGGGATCTGGGACGGAAGAGACCCAGTACTTC. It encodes CASSPGGSGTEETQYF.